These T cell receptor beta chains were read from a single sample in a study of blood T cell repertoires in COVID-19. Sequenced by immunoSEQ multiplex PCR; TCRdb stores in-frame clones only, minus some. Found here are 330,000 or so clones, 80% to 90% of them singletons; the top ten hold just over 9.5%. Sequencing was carried out using peripheral blood. All receptors derive from a man younger than 45 with COVID-19, enrolled during active disease. CDR3s include the opening cysteine and the closing phenylalanine or tryptophan. D genes are given only for firm matches. Rows may omit the clone size; those that give it use once, few, many or a size class.

v_call: TRBV4-3; d_call: TRBD1; clone_size: NA; j_call: TRBJ2-7; cdr3_length: 15; cdr3_aa: CASSQARTGWYEQYF; cdr3_nt: TGCGCCAGCAGCCAAGCTAGGACAGGGTGGTACGAGCAGTACTTC
v_call: TRBV10-3; d_call: NA; clone_size: NA; j_call: TRBJ1-1; cdr3_length: 16; cdr3_aa: CAISGQTVVYYTEAFF; cdr3_nt: TGTGCCATCAGCGGACAGACGGTAGTGTACTATACTGAAGCTTTCTTT
v_call: TRBV5-6; d_call: NA; clone_size: NA; j_call: TRBJ1-4; cdr3_length: 14; cdr3_aa: CASSFVSTNEKLFF; cdr3_nt: TGTGCCAGCAGCTTCGTATCAACTAATGAAAAACTGTTTTTT
v_call: TRBV7-3; d_call: NA; clone_size: NA; j_call: TRBJ2-7; cdr3_length: 13; cdr3_aa: CASSLSGTYEQYF; cdr3_nt: TGTGCCAGCAGCTTAAGCGGGACCTACGAGCAGTACTTC
v_call: TRBV15; d_call: NA; clone_size: NA; j_call: TRBJ2-7; cdr3_length: 13; cdr3_aa: CATSRGRGHEQYF; cdr3_nt: TGTGCCACCAGCAGAGGCAGGGGCCACGAGCAGTACTTC
v_call: TRBV19; d_call: TRBD1; clone_size: NA; j_call: TRBJ1-5; cdr3_length: 15; cdr3_aa: CASSILDRDNQPQHF; cdr3_nt: TGTGCCAGTAGTATATTGGACAGGGACAATCAGCCCCAGCATTTT
v_call: TRBV20-1; d_call: NA; clone_size: few; j_call: TRBJ2-7; cdr3_length: 11; cdr3_aa: CSAAGPYEQYF; cdr3_nt: TGCAGTGCTGCGGGGCCCTACGAGCAGTACTTC
v_call: TRBV2; d_call: TRBD1; clone_size: NA; j_call: TRBJ1-2; cdr3_length: 17; cdr3_aa: CASSATPETGTGYGYTF; cdr3_nt: TGTGCCAGCAGTGCTACCCCCGAAACCGGGACAGGTTATGGCTACACCTTC
v_call: TRBV11-2; d_call: NA; clone_size: NA; j_call: TRBJ2-7; cdr3_length: 16; cdr3_aa: CASSNSGISIGYEQYF; cdr3_nt: TGTGCCAGCAGCAATTCGGGGATCAGTATAGGCTACGAGCAGTACTTC
v_call: TRBV5-1; d_call: TRBD2; clone_size: NA; j_call: TRBJ2-5; cdr3_length: 14; cdr3_aa: CASSSAGAQETQYF; cdr3_nt: TGCGCCAGCAGCTCAGCGGGGGCCCAAGAGACCCAGTACTTC
v_call: TRBV10-3; d_call: TRBD2; clone_size: NA; j_call: TRBJ2-3; cdr3_length: 16; cdr3_aa: CAISDPASGVTDTQYF; cdr3_nt: TGTGCCATCAGTGACCCTGCTAGCGGGGTAACAGATACGCAGTATTTT
v_call: TRBV7-2; d_call: NA; clone_size: NA; j_call: TRBJ1-1; cdr3_length: 13; cdr3_aa: CASSTTGNTEAFF; cdr3_nt: TGTGCCAGCAGCACCACAGGGAACACTGAAGCTTTCTTT
v_call: TRBV7-2; d_call: TRBD1; clone_size: NA; j_call: TRBJ1-2; cdr3_length: 12; cdr3_aa: CASSFGQEGYTF; cdr3_nt: TGTGCCAGCAGCTTCGGACAGGAAGGCTACACCTTC
v_call: TRBV19; d_call: TRBD2; clone_size: NA; j_call: TRBJ2-2; cdr3_length: 17; cdr3_aa: CASSPRHGGALTGELFF; cdr3_nt: TGTGCCAGTAGTCCCCGACACGGGGGGGCGCTCACCGGGGAGCTGTTTTTT
v_call: TRBV5-1; d_call: TRBD1; clone_size: NA; j_call: TRBJ2-3; cdr3_length: 17; cdr3_aa: CATPGTGRLLSTDTQYF; cdr3_nt: TGCGCCACCCCCGGGACAGGGCGCCTCCTTAGCACAGATACGCAGTATTTT
v_call: TRBV7-9; d_call: TRBD1; clone_size: few; j_call: TRBJ2-5; cdr3_length: 15; cdr3_aa: CASSSTGTGQETQYF; cdr3_nt: TGTGCCAGCAGCTCGACCGGGACAGGACAAGAGACCCAGTACTTC
v_call: TRBV11-3; d_call: TRBD2; clone_size: NA; j_call: TRBJ2-7; cdr3_length: 16; cdr3_aa: CASSLRRGALHNEQYF; cdr3_nt: TGTGCCAGCAGCTTACGGCGGGGGGCCCTCCACAACGAGCAGTACTTC
v_call: TRBV3-1/TRBV3-2; d_call: TRBD1; clone_size: NA; j_call: TRBJ1-2; cdr3_length: 15; cdr3_aa: CASSQEGQGNYGYTF; cdr3_nt: TGTGCCAGCAGCCAGGAGGGACAGGGTAACTATGGCTACACCTTC
v_call: TRBV7-2; d_call: TRBD1; clone_size: NA; j_call: TRBJ2-2; cdr3_length: 15; cdr3_aa: CASSFRDRASGELFF; cdr3_nt: TGTGCCAGCAGCTTCCGGGACAGGGCGAGCGGGGAGCTGTTTTTT
v_call: TRBV18; d_call: NA; clone_size: NA; j_call: TRBJ1-2; cdr3_length: 13; cdr3_aa: CASSPNSKDGYTF; cdr3_nt: TGTGCCAGCTCACCAAACAGTAAGGATGGCTACACCTTC
v_call: TRBV25-1; d_call: TRBD1; clone_size: NA; j_call: TRBJ1-2; cdr3_length: 14; cdr3_aa: CASGGIGTGNGYTF; cdr3_nt: TGTGCCAGCGGGGGAATAGGGACAGGGAATGGCTACACCTTC
v_call: TRBV5-1; d_call: NA; clone_size: NA; j_call: TRBJ2-3; cdr3_length: 16; cdr3_aa: CASSLGVSGSTDTQYF; cdr3_nt: TGCGCCAGCAGCTTGGGGGTAAGCGGGAGCACAGATACGCAGTATTTT
v_call: TRBV9; d_call: NA; clone_size: NA; j_call: TRBJ2-3; cdr3_length: 18; cdr3_aa: CASSVPLTPRDTTDTQYF; cdr3_nt: TGTGCCAGCAGCGTGCCATTAACCCCCCGGGACACCACAGATACGCAGTATTTT
v_call: TRBV6-5; d_call: TRBD1; clone_size: once; j_call: TRBJ1-1; cdr3_length: 13; cdr3_aa: CARDRGWDTEAFF; cdr3_nt: TGTGCCAGGGACAGGGGATGGGACACTGAAGCTTTCTTT
v_call: TRBV7-3; d_call: TRBD2; clone_size: NA; j_call: TRBJ2-3; cdr3_length: 15; cdr3_aa: CASSLSSGATDTQYF; cdr3_nt: TGTGCCAGCAGCTTATCTAGCGGGGCGACAGATACGCAGTATTTT
v_call: TRBV7-8; d_call: TRBD2; clone_size: NA; j_call: TRBJ2-5; cdr3_length: 16; cdr3_aa: CASSLGLSGLALAQYF; cdr3_nt: TGTGCCAGCAGCTTAGGACTCTCGGGACTAGCCTTAGCCCAGTACTTC
v_call: TRBV29-1; d_call: TRBD1; clone_size: NA; j_call: TRBJ1-2; cdr3_length: 14; cdr3_aa: CSVKDRGVIYGYTF; cdr3_nt: TGCAGCGTAAAAGACAGGGGAGTGATTTATGGCTACACCTTC
v_call: TRBV28; d_call: NA; clone_size: NA; j_call: TRBJ1-4; cdr3_length: 18; cdr3_aa: CASSPITRAGATNEKLFF; cdr3_nt: TGTGCCAGCAGTCCGATTACTAGGGCCGGTGCAACTAATGAAAAACTGTTTTTT
v_call: TRBV19; d_call: TRBD2; clone_size: NA; j_call: TRBJ2-5; cdr3_length: 16; cdr3_aa: CASSIGRAGDQETQYF; cdr3_nt: TGTGCCAGTAGTATTGGCAGGGCGGGAGACCAAGAGACCCAGTACTTC
v_call: TRBV28; d_call: TRBD1; clone_size: NA; j_call: TRBJ1-2; cdr3_length: 14; cdr3_aa: CASSPVDRAGGYTF; cdr3_nt: TGTGCCAGCAGCCCCGTCGACAGGGCAGGAGGCTACACCTTC
v_call: TRBV18; d_call: TRBD1; clone_size: NA; j_call: TRBJ2-5; cdr3_length: 14; cdr3_aa: CASSPETGFGAQYF; cdr3_nt: TGTGCCAGCTCACCCGAGACAGGGTTCGGGGCCCAGTACTTC
v_call: TRBV7-3; d_call: NA; clone_size: few; j_call: TRBJ2-1; cdr3_length: 13; cdr3_aa: CASSLVLGDEQFF; cdr3_nt: TGTGCCAGCAGCTTGGTCCTAGGGGATGAGCAGTTCTTC
v_call: TRBV5-1; d_call: TRBD1; clone_size: NA; j_call: TRBJ2-7; cdr3_length: 15; cdr3_aa: CASSLRQGARHEQYF; cdr3_nt: TGCGCCAGCAGCCTTAGACAGGGGGCAAGGCACGAGCAGTACTTC
v_call: TRBV19; d_call: TRBD1; clone_size: NA; j_call: TRBJ2-1; cdr3_length: 17; cdr3_aa: CASSIWLGTGGYNEQFF; cdr3_nt: TGTGCCAGTAGTATATGGTTGGGGACAGGGGGCTATAATGAGCAGTTCTTC
v_call: TRBV29-1; d_call: TRBD1; clone_size: NA; j_call: TRBJ2-1; cdr3_length: 13; cdr3_aa: CSVGTGPGNEQFF; cdr3_nt: TGCAGCGTTGGGACAGGCCCTGGCAATGAGCAGTTCTTC
v_call: TRBV27; d_call: NA; clone_size: NA; j_call: TRBJ1-2; cdr3_length: 17; cdr3_aa: CASSLFVSGFGVDGYTF; cdr3_nt: TGTGCCAGCAGTTTATTCGTATCGGGGTTTGGGGTCGATGGCTACACCTTC
v_call: TRBV6-2/TRBV6-3; d_call: TRBD2; clone_size: NA; j_call: TRBJ2-2; cdr3_length: 13; cdr3_aa: CASSLLAEGELFF; cdr3_nt: TGTGCCAGCAGTTTACTAGCGGAAGGGGAGCTGTTTTTT
v_call: TRBV7-3; d_call: TRBD1; clone_size: NA; j_call: TRBJ2-3; cdr3_length: 15; cdr3_aa: CASSSGTGYTDTQYF; cdr3_nt: TGTGCCAGCAGCTCCGGGACAGGGTACACAGATACGCAGTATTTT
v_call: TRBV9; d_call: TRBD2; clone_size: NA; j_call: TRBJ2-5; cdr3_length: 17; cdr3_aa: CASSVGTSGPTQETQYF; cdr3_nt: TGTGCCAGCAGCGTGGGGACTAGCGGCCCAACACAAGAGACCCAGTACTTC
v_call: TRBV7-9; d_call: NA; clone_size: once; j_call: TRBJ2-3; cdr3_length: 19; cdr3_aa: CASSPGPYQREGDTDTQYF; cdr3_nt: TGTGCCAGCAGCCCGGGCCCTTACCAGCGCGAGGGGGACACAGATACGCAGTATTTT
v_call: TRBV6-5; d_call: NA; clone_size: NA; j_call: TRBJ1-1; cdr3_length: 15; cdr3_aa: CASSYSQVWNTEAFF; cdr3_nt: TGTGCCAGCAGTTACTCGCAGGTCTGGAACACTGAAGCTTTCTTT
v_call: TRBV6-5; d_call: NA; clone_size: NA; j_call: TRBJ2-7; cdr3_length: 15; cdr3_aa: CASSYSGTPHYEQYF; cdr3_nt: TGTGCCAGCAGTTACTCAGGGACTCCTCACTACGAGCAGTACTTC
v_call: TRBV7-8; d_call: TRBD1; clone_size: NA; j_call: TRBJ1-2; cdr3_length: 15; cdr3_aa: CASSSLTGGLGGYTF; cdr3_nt: TGTGCCAGCAGCTCATTAACAGGGGGGCTTGGTGGCTACACCTTC
v_call: TRBV6-2/TRBV6-3; d_call: TRBD1; clone_size: NA; j_call: TRBJ2-2; cdr3_length: 16; cdr3_aa: CASRYKPTGSTGELFF; cdr3_nt: TGTGCCAGCAGGTACAAACCGACAGGGAGCACCGGGGAGCTGTTTTTT
v_call: TRBV11-2; d_call: NA; clone_size: NA; j_call: TRBJ2-7; cdr3_length: 11; cdr3_aa: CASQGETGQYF; cdr3_nt: TGTGCCAGCCAGGGTGAAACGGGGCAGTACTTC
v_call: TRBV11-3; d_call: TRBD2; clone_size: NA; j_call: TRBJ2-5; cdr3_length: 16; cdr3_aa: CASSLGLLAGEETQYF; cdr3_nt: TGTGCCAGCAGCTTAGGCCTACTAGCGGGGGAAGAGACCCAGTACTTC
v_call: TRBV7-2; d_call: TRBD2; clone_size: NA; j_call: TRBJ2-3; cdr3_length: 16; cdr3_aa: CASSLGLALRTDTQYF; cdr3_nt: TGTGCCAGCAGCTTAGGACTAGCGCTTCGCACAGATACGCAGTATTTT
v_call: TRBV7-2; d_call: NA; clone_size: NA; j_call: TRBJ2-3; cdr3_length: 15; cdr3_aa: CASSVYSSSTDTQYF; cdr3_nt: TGTGCCAGCAGCGTCTACAGCTCGAGCACAGATACGCAGTATTTT
v_call: TRBV5-5; d_call: NA; clone_size: NA; j_call: TRBJ2-7; cdr3_length: 12; cdr3_aa: CASSLEAQGQYF; cdr3_nt: TGTGCCAGCAGCTTGGAGGCCCAGGGGCAGTACTTC
v_call: TRBV7-2; d_call: TRBD1; clone_size: NA; j_call: TRBJ1-1; cdr3_length: 15; cdr3_aa: CASSSRDRVVLEAFF; cdr3_nt: TGTGCCAGCAGCTCTCGGGACAGGGTAGTACTTGAAGCTTTCTTT
v_call: TRBV6-5; d_call: TRBD1; clone_size: NA; j_call: TRBJ1-2; cdr3_length: 14; cdr3_aa: CASTRGQTNYGYTF; cdr3_nt: TGTGCCAGCACGCGGGGACAGACTAACTATGGCTACACCTTC
v_call: TRBV7-2; d_call: TRBD2; clone_size: NA; j_call: TRBJ2-7; cdr3_length: 16; cdr3_aa: CASSSRLAGGSYEQYF; cdr3_nt: TGTGCCAGCAGCTCGCGACTAGCGGGGGGATCCTACGAGCAGTACTTC
v_call: TRBV11-3; d_call: NA; clone_size: NA; j_call: TRBJ1-6; cdr3_length: 14; cdr3_aa: CASSMGMANSPLHF; cdr3_nt: TGTGCCAGCTCCATGGGCATGGCGAATTCACCCCTCCACTTT